Following are 21 T cell receptor beta chains from one sample sequenced in a study of cytomegalovirus exposure and HLA in healthy donors. PCR used 60 Vbeta primers and 13 Jbeta primers. Using immunoSEQ multiplex PCR, the repertoire was profiled, and TCRdb retains in-frame clones only, with some absent. The repertoire holds roughly 120,000 clones, with about four fifths as singletons. Sequenced sample: PBMCs. The receptors derive from a young woman in good health and CMV-seronegative.

This clone appeared a few times. The J gene is TRBJ2-5, the V gene TRBV5-1; weak D call: TRBD2 (5 bases). This CDR3 region has 13 residues. Germline CDR1 is SGHRS and CDR2 is YFSETQ. V shed 3 bases and J shed 4 bases, with 10 bases lying between them. CDR3 DNA: TGCGCCAGCAGCTCGCAAGGAGGAGAGACCCAGTACTTC. This codes for CASSSQGGETQYF.

V and J are TRBV6-7 and TRBJ1-5; 7 nucleotides agree with TRBD1. TRBV6-7 is labeled an ORF, and its function is uncertain. This CDR3 comprises 19 residues. Unmatched junction bases numbered 16, after V lost 0 bases and J lost 5 bases. The CDR3 nucleotides read TGTGCCAGCAGTTACTCGACGACAGGGCCCTGGCGATTCGATCAGCCCCAGCATTTT. Translated: CASSYSTTGPWRFDQPQHF.

The V call is TRBV29-1, the J call TRBJ1-2; no reliable D call. V lost 0 bases and J lost 8, with 16 bases in between. This CDR3 has 14 amino acids. The germline gives CDR1 SQVTM, CDR2 ANQGSEA. CDR3 in DNA: TGCAGCGTTGAAGATCAGATAAGGGAGAGGGGCTACACCTTC. It is translated as CSVEDQIRERGYTF.

This chain connects TRBV30 to TRBJ2-2; 7 positions agree with TRBD2. This CDR3 is 15 amino acids long. Germline CDR1 is GTSNPN and CDR2 is SVGIG (reference sequence). The V gene end was trimmed by 4 bases and the J gene end by 2 bases; junction bases not matched to a gene: 7. Here the CDR3 reads CAWTRGSTNTGELFF. CDR3 nucleotides: TGTGCCTGGACTCGCGGGAGTACAAACACCGGGGAGCTGTTTTTT.

This rearrangement joins TRBV7-6 to TRBJ2-3, with 9 bases identical to TRBD2. CDR1 SGHVS and CDR2 FNYEAQ come from the germline V gene. The CDR3 sequence is 16 residues long. V dropped 1 base and J dropped 5; count of bases not matched to a gene: 7. In nucleotides, the CDR3 is TGTGCCAGCAGCTTAGTGGCGGGAGGGCTACGAGATACGCAGTATTTT. This gives the protein CASSLVAGGLRDTQYF.

The V call is TRBV6-5, the J call TRBJ1-2, with a weak D call TRBD1 (5 bases). From germline, CDR1 is MNHEY and CDR2 SVGAGI. V shed 0 bases and J shed 4 bases, with 9 bases lying between them. The CDR3 runs 14 residues. CDR3 DNA: TGTGCCAGCAGTTACTCGGGGGGGAGCTATGGCTACACCTTC. Translation: CASSYSGGSYGYTF.

DNA for the CDR3: TGTGCCAGTAGTCCTAGATCCTGGGGGCGAAATGAAAAACTGTTTTTT. Amino acids: CASSPRSWGRNEKLFF. V gene TRBV19 combines with J gene TRBJ1-4, with D possibly being TRBD1 (6 bases). V was pared by 5 bases and J by 5 bases, with 18 bases between. The CDR3 totals 16 residues. The germline CDR1 and CDR2 sequences are LNHDA and SQIVND (reference sequence).

The count of this clone is one. The DNA for the CDR3 is TGTGCCAGCACCGGGCCCCAGGGGGCGCAAAGGCTGTTTTTT. Translating it yields CASTGPQGAQRLFF. The rearrangement uses TRBV5-5 and TRBJ2-2; 8 bases are shared with TRBD1. Trimming removed 6 bases from V and 13 bases from J; junction bases left unmatched: 14. Germline V gene data show CDR1 as SGHKS and CDR2 as YYEKEE (reference sequence). The CDR3 contains 14 residues.

The rearrangement links TRBV7-8 to TRBJ2-2, with TRBD2 as a possible D gene (7 bases). The CDR3 sequence is 16 residues long. CDR1 and CDR2 (germline): SGHVS, FQNEAQ. Trimming removed 1 base from V and 3 bases from J, with 12 bases in between. The CDR3 DNA is TGTGCCAGCAGCTTAGTGGGGGGGCCGTACACCGGGGAGCTGTTTTTT. Protein product: CASSLVGGPYTGELFF.

Remarks on this clone: The CDR3 does not end in the conserved phenylalanine or tryptophan, so this is likely a read error. This chain's CDR3 is CASRPGQGGYTL. CDR3 nucleotide sequence: TGTGCCAGCAGGCCCGGACAGGGCGGGTACACCCTC. The gene calls are TRBV5-4 and TRBJ1-2, with 8 bases fitting TRBD1. Trimming took 5 bases from V and 11 from J; bases not matched to a gene: 8. CDR1 and CDR2 (germline): SGHNT, YYREEE (reference sequence). This CDR3 is 12 amino acids long.

This sequence joins TRBV11-3 and TRBJ2-2, with 7 bases aligning to TRBD1. The CDR3 runs 15 residues. The germline V gene has CDR1 SGHNT and CDR2 YENEEA. The ends lost 4 bases at V and 4 bases at J; junction bases unmatched: 6. This CDR3 is CASSSGTVSTGELFF. The CDR3 DNA reads TGTGCCAGCAGCTCCGGGACAGTTAGCACCGGGGAGCTGTTTTTT.

This chain links TRBV7-6 with TRBJ2-1; TRBD2 aligns across 8 bases. CDR3 length: 15 residues. Per the germline V gene, CDR1 is SGHVS and CDR2 is FNYEAQ. The ends lost 5 bases at V and 4 bases at J; junction bases unmatched: 7. The CDR3 reads CASSPRGGSYNEQFF. The DNA of the CDR3 is TGTGCCAGCAGCCCCCGGGGGGGTTCTTACAATGAGCAGTTCTTC.

This chain connects TRBV6-1 to TRBJ2-5; 7 bases align to TRBD2. V trimming: 4 bases; J trimming: 0 bases; junction bases outside the gene matches: 5. The CDR3 is 15 amino acids. CDR1 and CDR2 from the germline V gene are MNHNS and SASEGT. The CDR3 DNA reads TGTGCCAGCAGTGTAGTGGGGGGGTACCAAGAGACCCAGTACTTC. It translates to CASSVVGGYQETQYF.

This chain joins TRBV7-9 and TRBJ1-4; 7 bases line up with TRBD1. V gave up 4 bases and J gave up 0 bases; unmatched junction bases: 5. Looked up from germline, CDR1 is SEHNR and CDR2 is FQNEAQ (reference sequence). The CDR3 runs 16 residues. The CDR3 region is CASSYDRASTNEKLFF. CDR3 in DNA: TGTGCCAGCAGCTATGACAGGGCTTCAACTAATGAAAAACTGTTTTTT.

This clone came up once. The V call is TRBV2, the J call TRBJ2-6; D remains unclear. The germline CDR1 and CDR2 sequences are SNHLY and FYNNEI. The CDR3 is made up of 15 amino acids. Trimming left V 6 bases short and J 4 bases short, with 13 bases between. The CDR3 here is CASSVQHSGANVLTF. Written as DNA, the CDR3 is TGTGCCAGCAGCGTACAACATTCGGGGGCCAACGTCCTGACTTTC. Full variable domain (remainder filled in from reference TRBV2 and TRBJ2-6): EPEVTQTPSHQVTQMGQEVILRCVPISNHLYFYWYRQILGQKVEFLVSFYNNEISEKSEIFDDQFSVERPDGSNFTLKIRSTKLEDSAMYFCASSVQHSGANVLTFGAGSRLTVL.

This sequence joins TRBV11-1 and TRBJ2-1, with 8 bases identical to TRBD2. The junction had 5 bases not matched to a gene; V was cut back by 1 base and J by 6 bases. The CDR3 sequence is 15 residues long. Germline assignment: CDR1 SGHAT and CDR2 FQDESV (reference sequence). CDR3 loop: CASSLGTGGRNEQFF. The CDR3, as DNA: TGTGCCAGCAGCTTAGGGACGGGAGGGCGCAATGAGCAGTTCTTC.

This rearrangement joins TRBV4-2 to TRBJ1-4; the D gene is possibly TRBD1 (5 bases). CDR3 length equals 20 residues. CDR1 is LGHNA and CDR2 is YNFKEQ in the germline V gene. Trimming took off 3 bases at V and 0 bases at J, with 23 bases between the two ends. As DNA, the CDR3 is TGTGCCAGCAGCCACCTGAATGGGGCCATCGAGGCGGCAACTAATGAAAAACTGTTTTTT. This gives the protein CASSHLNGAIEAATNEKLFF.

The V gene is TRBV30, the J gene TRBJ2-3; TRBD2 matches at 11 bases. J lost 2 bases, V lost 2 bases, and 6 bases had no gene match. CDR3 length: 16 amino acids. From germline, CDR1 is GTSNPN and CDR2 SVGIG (reference sequence). The CDR3 nucleotides are TGTGCCTGGAGTATGGGACTAGCGGCCCCCACAGATACGCAGTATTTT. Residues: CAWSMGLAAPTDTQYF.

The chain recombines TRBV4-3 with TRBJ2-3; possibly TRBD1 for D (7 bases). The germline V gene encodes CDR1 LGHNA and CDR2 YSLEER. The V and J ends lost 4 bases and 4 bases respectively, with 15 bases between them. The CDR3 covers 15 residues. DNA for the CDR3: TGCGCCAGCAGCCGACGAACAGGGGAGGCAGATACGCAGTATTTT. Protein sequence: CASSRRTGEADTQYF.

The chain joins TRBV30 to TRBJ2-2, with 7 bases lining up with TRBD1. The CDR3 extends over 13 amino acids. Losses at the gene ends were 1 base for V and 7 bases for J; bases not matched to a gene: 3. Germline loops: CDR1 GTSNPN, CDR2 SVGIG (reference sequence). Here the CDR3 DNA reads TGTGCCTGGAGTGGACAGGGCATCGGGGAGCTGTTTTTT. Translation gives CAWSGQGIGELFF.

This sequence joins TRBV18 and TRBJ2-3; TRBD1 matches at 9 bases. In germline, CDR1 is KGHSH, CDR2 LQKENI. V gave up 5 bases and J gave up 2 bases; unmatched junction bases: 5. The CDR3 loop spans 15 amino acids. CDR3 in DNA: TGTGCCAGCTCAGTACAGGGGGCCCTCACAGATACGCAGTATTTT. Its protein is CASSVQGALTDTQYF.